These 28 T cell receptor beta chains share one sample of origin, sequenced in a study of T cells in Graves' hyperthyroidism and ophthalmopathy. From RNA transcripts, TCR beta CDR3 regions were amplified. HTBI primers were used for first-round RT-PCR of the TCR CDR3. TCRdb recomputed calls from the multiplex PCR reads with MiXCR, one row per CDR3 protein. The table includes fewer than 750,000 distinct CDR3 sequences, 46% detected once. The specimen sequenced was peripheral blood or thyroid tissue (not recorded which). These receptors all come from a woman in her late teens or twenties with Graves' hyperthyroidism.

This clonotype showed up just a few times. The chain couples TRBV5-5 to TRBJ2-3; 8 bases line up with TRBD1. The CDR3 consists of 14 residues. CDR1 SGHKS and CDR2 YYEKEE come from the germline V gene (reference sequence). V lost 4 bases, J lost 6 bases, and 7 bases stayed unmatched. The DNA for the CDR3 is TGTGCCAGCAGCCAGGGGGCTACGGAGGATACGCAGTATTTT. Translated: CASSQGATEDTQYF.

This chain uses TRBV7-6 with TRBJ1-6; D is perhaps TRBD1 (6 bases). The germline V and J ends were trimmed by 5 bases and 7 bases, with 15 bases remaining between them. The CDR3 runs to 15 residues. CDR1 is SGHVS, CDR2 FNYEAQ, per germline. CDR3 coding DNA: TGTGCCAGCAGCCGTTCGAGGGGGACAAATTCACCCCTCCACTTT. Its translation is CASSRSRGTNSPLHF.

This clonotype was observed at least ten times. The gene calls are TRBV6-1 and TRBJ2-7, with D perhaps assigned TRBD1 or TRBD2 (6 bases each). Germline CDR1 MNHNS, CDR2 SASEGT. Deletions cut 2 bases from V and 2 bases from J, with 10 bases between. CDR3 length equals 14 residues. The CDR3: CASSETGAAYEQYF. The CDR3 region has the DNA TGTGCCAGCAGTGAAACGGGGGCGGCCTACGAGCAGTACTTC.

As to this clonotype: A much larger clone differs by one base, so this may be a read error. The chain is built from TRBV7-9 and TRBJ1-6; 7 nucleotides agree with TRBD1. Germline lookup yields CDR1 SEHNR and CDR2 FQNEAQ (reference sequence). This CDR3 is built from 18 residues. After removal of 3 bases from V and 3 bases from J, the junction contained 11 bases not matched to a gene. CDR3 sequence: CASSFKGKGQSYNSPLHF. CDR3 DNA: TGTGCCAGCAGCTTCAAAGGAAAGGGACAGAGCTATAATTCACCCCTCCACTTT.

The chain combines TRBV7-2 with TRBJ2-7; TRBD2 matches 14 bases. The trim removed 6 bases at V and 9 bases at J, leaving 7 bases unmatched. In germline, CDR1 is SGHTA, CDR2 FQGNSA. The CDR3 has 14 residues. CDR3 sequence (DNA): TGTGCCAGCAGTTCGGGACTAGCGGGAGTGGGGCAGTACTTC. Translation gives CASSSGLAGVGQYF.

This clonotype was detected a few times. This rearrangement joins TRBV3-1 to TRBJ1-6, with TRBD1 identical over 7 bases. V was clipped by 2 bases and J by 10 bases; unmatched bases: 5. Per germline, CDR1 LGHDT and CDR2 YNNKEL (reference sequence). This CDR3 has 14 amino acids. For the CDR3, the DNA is TGTGCCAGCAGCCAATGGACAGGTACCTCACCCCTCCACTTT. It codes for CASSQWTGTSPLHF.

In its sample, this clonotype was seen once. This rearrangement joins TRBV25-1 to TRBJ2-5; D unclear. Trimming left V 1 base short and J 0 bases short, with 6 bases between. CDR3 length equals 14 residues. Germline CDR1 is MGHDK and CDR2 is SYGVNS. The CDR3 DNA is TGTGCCAGCAGTGAATCTACGGACCAAGAGACCCAGTACTTC. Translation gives CASSESTDQETQYF.

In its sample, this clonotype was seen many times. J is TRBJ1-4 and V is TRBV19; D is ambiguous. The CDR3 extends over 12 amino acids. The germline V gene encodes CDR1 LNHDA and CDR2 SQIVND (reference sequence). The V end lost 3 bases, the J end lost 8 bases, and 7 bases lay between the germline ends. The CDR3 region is CASSMGIEKLFF. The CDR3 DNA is TGTGCCAGTAGTATGGGGATAGAAAAACTGTTTTTT.

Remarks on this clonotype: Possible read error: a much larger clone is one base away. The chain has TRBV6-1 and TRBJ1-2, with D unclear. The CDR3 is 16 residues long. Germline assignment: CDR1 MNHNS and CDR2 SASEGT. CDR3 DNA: TGTGCCAGCAGTGAAGAGGCCGCCAGATCCCTTTATGACTACACCTTC. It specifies CASSEEAARSLYDYTF.

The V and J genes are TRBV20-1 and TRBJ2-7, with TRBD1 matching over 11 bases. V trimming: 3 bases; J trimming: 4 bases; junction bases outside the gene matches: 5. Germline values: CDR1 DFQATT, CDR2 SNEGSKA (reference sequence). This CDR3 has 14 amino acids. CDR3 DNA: TGCAGTGCTAGTGCTGGGACAGGGGGGTACGAGCAGTACTTC. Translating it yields CSASAGTGGYEQYF.

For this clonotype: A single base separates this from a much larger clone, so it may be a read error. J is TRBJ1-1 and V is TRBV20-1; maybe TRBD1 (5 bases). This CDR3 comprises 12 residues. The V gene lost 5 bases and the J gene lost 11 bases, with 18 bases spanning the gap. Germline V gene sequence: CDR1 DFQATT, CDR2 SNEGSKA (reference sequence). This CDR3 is CSALEGLWVAFF. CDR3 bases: TGCAGTGCTTTAGAGGGGCTTTGGGTCGCTTTCTTT.

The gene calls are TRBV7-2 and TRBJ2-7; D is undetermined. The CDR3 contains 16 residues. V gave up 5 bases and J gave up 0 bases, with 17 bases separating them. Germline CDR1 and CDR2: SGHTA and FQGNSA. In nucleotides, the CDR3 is TGTGCCAGCAGCAAAGAACCCGGGTTTAGCTCCTACGAGCAGTACTTC. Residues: CASSKEPGFSSYEQYF.

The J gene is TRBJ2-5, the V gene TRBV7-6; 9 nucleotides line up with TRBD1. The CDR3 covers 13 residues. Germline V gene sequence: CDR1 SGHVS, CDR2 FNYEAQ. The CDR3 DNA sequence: TGTGCTAGAGCTGGGACAGGGAGAGAGACCCAGTACTTC. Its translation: CARAGTGRETQYF.

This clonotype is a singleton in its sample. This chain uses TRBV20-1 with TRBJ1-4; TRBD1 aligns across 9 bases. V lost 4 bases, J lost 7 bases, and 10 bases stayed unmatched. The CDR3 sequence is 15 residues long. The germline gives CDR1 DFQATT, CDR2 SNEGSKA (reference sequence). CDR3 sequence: CSAIVPGQGGEKLFF. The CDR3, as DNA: TGCAGTGCTATAGTGCCGGGACAGGGAGGTGAAAAACTGTTTTTT.

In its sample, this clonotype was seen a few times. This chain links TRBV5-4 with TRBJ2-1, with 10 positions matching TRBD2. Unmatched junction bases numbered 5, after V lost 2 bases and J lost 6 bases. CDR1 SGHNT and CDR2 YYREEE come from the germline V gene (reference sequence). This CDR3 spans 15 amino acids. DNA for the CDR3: TGTGCCAGCAGCTTACCGGGACTAGCGAGCAATGAGCAGTTCTTC. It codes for CASSLPGLASNEQFF.

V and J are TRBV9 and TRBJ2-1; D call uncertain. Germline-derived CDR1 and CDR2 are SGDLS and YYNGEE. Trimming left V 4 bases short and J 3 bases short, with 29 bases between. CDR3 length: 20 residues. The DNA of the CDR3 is TGTGCCAGCAGCCTAAACCCACCTTCCGGGCTCAGACGGAACTACAATGAGCAGTTCTTC. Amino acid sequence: CASSLNPPSGLRRNYNEQFF.

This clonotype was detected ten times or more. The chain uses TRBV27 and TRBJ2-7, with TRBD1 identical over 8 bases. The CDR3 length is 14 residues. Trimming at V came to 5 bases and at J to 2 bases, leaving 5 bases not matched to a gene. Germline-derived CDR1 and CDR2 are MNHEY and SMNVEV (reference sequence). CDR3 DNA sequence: TGTGCCAGCAGTCAGACAGGGGTGGCCTACGAGCAGTACTTC. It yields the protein CASSQTGVAYEQYF.

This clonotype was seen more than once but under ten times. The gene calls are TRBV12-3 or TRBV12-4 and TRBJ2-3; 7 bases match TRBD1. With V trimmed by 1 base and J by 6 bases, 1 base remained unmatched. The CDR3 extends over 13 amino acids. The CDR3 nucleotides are TGTGCCAGCAGTTTAGTGACAGGGGATACGCAGTATTTT. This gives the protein CASSLVTGDTQYF.

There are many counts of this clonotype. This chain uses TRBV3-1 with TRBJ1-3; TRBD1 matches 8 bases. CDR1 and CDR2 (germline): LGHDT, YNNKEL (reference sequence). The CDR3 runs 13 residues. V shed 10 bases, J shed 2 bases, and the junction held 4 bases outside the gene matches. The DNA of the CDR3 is TGTGCCACCCGGGGACAGGCTGGAAACACCATATATTTT. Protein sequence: CATRGQAGNTIYF.

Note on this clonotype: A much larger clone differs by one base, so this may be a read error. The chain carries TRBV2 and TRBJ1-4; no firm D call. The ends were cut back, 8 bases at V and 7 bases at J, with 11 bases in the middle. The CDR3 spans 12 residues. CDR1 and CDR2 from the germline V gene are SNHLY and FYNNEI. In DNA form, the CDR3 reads TGTGCCAGCGGCGAGGACGGTGAAAAACTGTTTTTT. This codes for CASGEDGEKLFF.

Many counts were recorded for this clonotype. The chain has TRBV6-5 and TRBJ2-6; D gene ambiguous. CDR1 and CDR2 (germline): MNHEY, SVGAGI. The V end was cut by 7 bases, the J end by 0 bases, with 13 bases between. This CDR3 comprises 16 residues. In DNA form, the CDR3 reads TGTGCCAGCAAGGCGTACACTGGCTCTGGGGCCAACGTCCTGACTTTC. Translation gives CASKAYTGSGANVLTF.

As DNA, the CDR3 is TGTGCCATCAGTGACAGCTTGGTCGGGGAAGGGGTCGAGCAGTACTTC. Protein: CAISDSLVGEGVEQYF. The rearrangement joins TRBV10-3 to TRBJ2-7; D is possibly TRBD1 or TRBD2 (5 bases each). The CDR3 sequence is 16 residues long. V was pared by 3 bases and J by 6 bases, with 21 bases between. Germline-derived CDR1 and CDR2 are ENHRY and SYGVKD.

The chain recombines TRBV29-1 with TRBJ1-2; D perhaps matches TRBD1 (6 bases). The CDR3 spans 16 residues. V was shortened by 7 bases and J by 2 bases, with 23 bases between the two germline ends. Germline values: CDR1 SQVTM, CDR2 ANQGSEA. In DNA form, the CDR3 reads TGCAGCGCTCGGACAGCCGCACTTCCCGCCAACTATGGCTACACCTTC. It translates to CSARTAALPANYGYTF.

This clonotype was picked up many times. The CDR3 loop is CSASEQGMNTEAFF. The CDR3 DNA follows: TGCAGTGCTAGCGAACAGGGGATGAACACTGAAGCTTTCTTT. The chain is built from TRBV20-1 and TRBJ1-1, with TRBD1 identical over 7 bases. The CDR3 is made up of 14 amino acids. After removal of 3 bases from V and 0 bases from J, the junction contained 4 bases not matched to a gene. CDR1 is DFQATT and CDR2 is SNEGSKA in the germline V gene (reference sequence).

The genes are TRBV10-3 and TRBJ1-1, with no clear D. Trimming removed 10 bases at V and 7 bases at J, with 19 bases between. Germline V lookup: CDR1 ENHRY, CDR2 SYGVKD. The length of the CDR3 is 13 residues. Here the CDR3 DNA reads TGTGCCAGCAATTTCCGGAAGCGGGGTGAAGCTTTCTTT. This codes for CASNFRKRGEAFF.

The CDR3 DNA follows: TGTGCCAGCGGTCGCTCAGGGGCAGGGGTTGGGTCACCCCTCCACTTT. Translated: CASGRSGAGVGSPLHF. The J gene is TRBJ1-6, the V gene TRBV7-9, with D possibly TRBD1 on 6 matching bases. The CDR3 consists of 16 residues. Trimming removed 8 bases at V and 10 bases at J, with 24 bases between. Germline V gene lookup returns CDR1 SEHNR and CDR2 FQNEAQ (reference sequence).

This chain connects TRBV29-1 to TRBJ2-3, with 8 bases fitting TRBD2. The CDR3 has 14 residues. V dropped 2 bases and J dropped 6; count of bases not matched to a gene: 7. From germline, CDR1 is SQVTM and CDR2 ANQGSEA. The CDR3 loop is CSVELAGFGDTQYF. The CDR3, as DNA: TGCAGCGTTGAATTAGCGGGATTCGGGGATACGCAGTATTTT.

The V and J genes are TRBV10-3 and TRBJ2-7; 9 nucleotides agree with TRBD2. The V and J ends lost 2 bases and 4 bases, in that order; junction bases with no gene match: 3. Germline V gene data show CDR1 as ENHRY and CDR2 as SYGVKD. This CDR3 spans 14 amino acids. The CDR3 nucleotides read TGTGCCATCAGTGAGGGGCTAGCGGGGTACGAGCAGTACTTC. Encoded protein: CAISEGLAGYEQYF.